This T cell receptor (beta chain) was sequenced in a study of beta chain features in type 1 diabetes. A word on this clone: Its antigen is still unknown.

Findings and limits, study-wide: There was no resolution here of whether HLA type influences TCRB rearrangement. In all four CD4+ subsets, TCRB CDR3 length was significantly, moderately reduced in type 1 diabetes.

The investigators reverse transcribed all of the isolated RNA, so they sequenced expressed TCRB transcripts. The repertoire was sequenced with immunoSEQ multiplex PCR; TCRdb's copy has only in-frame clones and lacks some. The table records more than 300,000 clones, 9.5% to 10% of them present only once. Sequencing was done on a sample of central memory CD4+ T cells from blood. The clonotype comes from a young man with type 1 diabetes.

The CDR3 region has the DNA TGCGCCAGCAGCTTGGGCCAGGGGTTCGACGAGCAGTACTTC. Protein: CASSLGQGFDEQYF. The chain couples TRBV5-1 to TRBJ2-5, with D possibly matching TRBD1 (6 bases). Judging by the DNA end, TRBJ2-7 fits better; the J call may be wrong. This CDR3 is built from 14 residues. From germline, CDR1 is SGHRS and CDR2 YFSETQ.